This T cell receptor beta chain was recorded in a study of blood T cell repertoires in COVID-19. In the study overall: The study drew acute and convalescent COVID-19 samples from the United States, Italy and Spain. T cells, B-cell-depleted T cells, or PBMCs provided the cDNA or gDNA that served as material.

Original analysis: Estimation of nucleated cell counts relied on the amplification of reference gene primers. Clones were read by immunoSEQ multiplex PCR, and TCRdb kept only the in-frame ones, dropping some. Clone size and V and J calls were adopted from that table, with D and trimming inferred from the DNA. The sample contains some 500,000 clones, roughly 89% of which appear only once. Comment on this clone: Other DNA sequences in the sample encode the same CDR3.

The Seattle patients joined while their infection was active and were tracked longitudinally afterward. The trim removed 5 bases at V and 3 bases at J, leaving 2 bases unmatched. This CDR3 is 13 amino acids long. Germline CDR1 is MNHEY and CDR2 is SVGAGI. The rearrangement joins TRBV6-5 to TRBJ1-2; 8 positions match TRBD1. The sequencing sample was made of peripheral blood. The source is a woman between 50 and 59 years old with COVID-19, enrolled during active disease. The CDR3 region is CASSQGADYGYTF. The CDR3, as DNA: TGTGCCAGCAGTCAGGGGGCAGACTATGGCTACACCTTC.